This TCR beta chain originates from a study of T cell changes during pregnancy in multiple sclerosis. The V gene end was trimmed by 4 bases and the J gene end by 3 bases; junction bases not matched to a gene: 6. The CDR3 runs to 16 residues. Germline assignment: CDR1 SEHNR and CDR2 FQNEAQ (reference sequence). Clones were sequenced by immunoSEQ multiplex PCR, and TCRdb holds only the in-frame ones, with some missing. Of under 95,000 clones in the sample, roughly 92% were seen once. This TCR derives from a female donor with multiple sclerosis, enrolled in a pregnancy study. The sequenced sample was peripheral blood, obtained after pregnancy. The V and J genes are TRBV7-9 and TRBJ2-7, with 13 bases fitting TRBD2. The CDR3 protein is CASSSRLAGGRYEQYF. The CDR3 DNA reads as TGTGCCAGCAGCTCAAGACTAGCGGGAGGACGCTACGAGCAGTACTTC.